The T cell receptor beta chain under discussion was sequenced for a study of cytomegalovirus exposure and HLA in healthy donors. Study summary: In a later analysis, the roughly 120 validation repertoires were reported to have used the same platform as the 550 to 850 first-cohort repertoires.

V was shortened by 4 bases and J by 0 bases, with 11 bases between the two germline ends. The CDR3 extends over 14 amino acids. From germline, CDR1 is SGHRS and CDR2 YFSETQ. As to this clone: Its matching antigen is unknown.

TCRdb's table, derived via immunoSEQ multiplex PCR, lists solely in-frame clones and lacks some. This sample has 150,000 to 200,000 clones; 75% to 90% occur once, and the top ten carry approximately 2.1%. Study-level points and caveats: The classifier was said to identify cytomegalovirus status with high specificity and sensitivity.

This TCR was recovered from a young woman in good health and CMV-seronegative. The rearrangement uses TRBV5-1 and TRBJ2-7; TRBD2 might be the D (6 bases). Sequenced: PBMCs. CDR3 nucleotides: TGCGCCAGCAGCCGGGACTTCAGCTCCTACGAGCAGTACTTC. Its protein product is CASSRDFSSYEQYF.